The 28 T cell receptor beta chains listed next were all sequenced from one sample in a study of cytomegalovirus exposure and HLA in healthy donors (dated by TCRdb to between 2016 and 2019). Libraries were constructed by the immunoSEQ multiplex PCR assay. The multiplex PCR relied on a mix of 60 forward primers for TCR Vbeta segments and 13 reverse primers for TCR Jbeta segments. In TCRdb, the immuneACCESS table is reduced to in-frame sequences with V and J assigned. These tables do not hold every clone; where another copy was compared, an unresolved V gene accounts for under half, and the others remain unexplained. This sample is represented by approximately 190,000 clones; roughly four fifths of them were singletons. The top ten hold roughly 2.1% of the sample. The source material was PBMCs. The receptors were gathered from a woman between 18 and 29 years old in good health and CMV-seropositive.

This clone was counted between two and nine times. The gene calls are TRBV11-3 and TRBJ2-3, with 9 bases identical to TRBD2. Germline V gives CDR1 SGHNT, CDR2 YENEEA. This CDR3 spans 16 amino acids. The junction had 4 bases not matched to a gene; V was cut back by 1 base and J by 2 bases. The CDR3 protein is CASSLVSSGDTDTQYF. CDR3 coding DNA: TGTGCCAGCAGCTTAGTGTCTAGCGGGGACACAGATACGCAGTATTTT.

The chain carries TRBV10-1 and TRBJ1-2; 9 bases are a match to TRBD1. V shed 6 bases, J shed 3 bases, and the junction held 8 bases outside the gene matches. Germline V gene data show CDR1 as WNHNN and CDR2 as SYGVQD (reference sequence). The CDR3 is made up of 15 amino acids. Here the CDR3 reads CASRGQGPGDYGYTF. The CDR3 DNA is TGCGCCAGCAGGGGACAGGGCCCGGGGGACTATGGCTACACCTTC.

This clone appeared once. V usage is TRBV5-6 and J usage is TRBJ1-2; D is possibly TRBD1 (5 bases). Trimming shortened V by 9 bases and J by 2 bases, and 17 bases separated the two germline ends. CDR3 length: 14 residues. Per germline, CDR1 SGHDT and CDR2 YYEEEE. Here the CDR3 DNA reads TGTGCCACCCAGCCCGTGGGGGGGAACTATGGCTACACCTTC. It encodes CATQPVGGNYGYTF.

The chain links TRBV30 to TRBJ1-1, with D unclear. There are 12 residues in the CDR3. Germline loops: CDR1 GTSNPN, CDR2 SVGIG (reference sequence). Trimming shortened V by 0 bases and J by 4 bases, and 6 bases separated the two germline ends. CDR3 in DNA: TGTGCCTGGAGTGTAGACTTCACTGAAGCTTTCTTT. Its translation: CAWSVDFTEAFF.

The chain employs TRBV5-1 and TRBJ2-5; 7 positions match TRBD1. CDR1 and CDR2 (germline): SGHRS, YFSETQ. J was trimmed by 2 bases and V by 5 bases; bases with no gene match: 6. CDR3 length equals 14 residues. The CDR3 nucleotides read TGCGCCAGCAGTAGACAGGGACCTCAAGAGACCCAGTACTTC. Protein: CASSRQGPQETQYF.

V gene TRBV4-2 combines with J gene TRBJ1-4; tentatively, D is TRBD1 (6 bases). The ends were cut back, 0 bases at V and 4 bases at J, with 15 bases in the middle. This CDR3 spans 17 amino acids. Germline V gene data show CDR1 as LGHNA and CDR2 as YNFKEQ. In nucleotides, the CDR3 is TGTGCCAGCAGCCAAGATGGGGGGGCGCGGGGTAATGAAAAACTGTTTTTT. It codes for CASSQDGGARGNEKLFF.

The V and J genes are TRBV5-4 and TRBJ2-2; no clear D gene. Trimming stripped 0 bases from V and 0 bases from J, with 3 bases between. Germline CDR1 is SGHNT and CDR2 is YYREEE (reference sequence). The CDR3 spans 14 residues. This CDR3 is CASSLGANTGELFF. The CDR3, as DNA: TGTGCCAGCAGCTTGGGCGCGAACACCGGGGAGCTGTTTTTT.

Comment on this clone: At one of its ends the junction is not consistent with the germline gene, which may arise from a read error. The chain uses TRBV18 and TRBJ1-2; 8 nucleotides align to TRBD1. This CDR3 comprises 11 residues. Germline V gene sequence: CDR1 KGHSH, CDR2 LQKENI. The CDR3 sequence is CASSPGQGIKF. The CDR3 DNA follows: TGTGCCAGCTCGCCCGGACAGGGAATAAAGTTC.

The chain joins TRBV5-4 to TRBJ2-3, with 10 bases fitting TRBD2. This CDR3 comprises 16 residues. The V gene end was trimmed by 0 bases and the J gene end by 6 bases; junction bases not matched to a gene: 7. The germline V gene encodes CDR1 SGHNT and CDR2 YYREEE (reference sequence). The CDR3 protein is CASSLGLAGEADTQYF. Written as DNA, the CDR3 is TGTGCCAGCAGCTTGGGGCTAGCGGGGGAGGCGGATACGCAGTATTTT. The full variable domain, rest sourced from reference TRBV5-4 and TRBJ2-3, is ETGVTQSPTHLIKTRGQQVTLRCSSQSGHNTVSWYQQALGQGPQFIFQYYREEENGRGNFPPRFSGLQFPNYSSELNVNALELDDSALYLCASSLGLAGEADTQYFGPGTRLTVL.

The chain employs TRBV9 and TRBJ2-1, with 13 nucleotides matching TRBD2. This CDR3 is 16 amino acids long. Trimming cost V 4 bases and J 10 bases; bases outside gene matches: 11. Germline V gene sequence: CDR1 SGDLS, CDR2 YYNGEE. This chain's CDR3 is CASSRVLGLAGDEQFF. CDR3 sequence (DNA): TGTGCCAGCAGCCGTGTCCTAGGACTAGCGGGGGACGAGCAGTTCTTC. The complete variable domain, with remaining parts taken from reference TRBV9 and TRBJ2-1, reads DSGVTQTPKHLITATGQRVTLRCSPRSGDLSVYWYQQSLDQGLQFLIQYYNGEERAKGNILERFSAQQFPDLHSELNLSSLELGDSALYFCASSRVLGLAGDEQFFGPGTRLTVL.

The CDR3: CASGLVQGSANSYNSPLHF. The CDR3 DNA is TGTGCTAGTGGTTTGGTACAGGGTAGTGCGAACTCCTATAATTCACCCCTCCACTTT. The chain joins TRBV12-5 to TRBJ1-6, with a possible D match to TRBD1 (6 bases). Germline V gives CDR1 LGHNT, CDR2 FRNRAP. Trimming left V 0 bases short and J 0 bases short, with 15 bases between. The CDR3 is 19 amino acids.

On this clone: At one of its ends the junction is not consistent with the germline gene, which may arise from a read error. This chain joins TRBV7-9 and TRBJ2-1; TRBD2 aligns across 7 bases. The CDR3 runs to 13 residues. The germline CDR1 and CDR2 sequences are SEHNR and FQNEAQ (reference sequence). CDR3 in amino acids: CASSATSYHEQFF. The CDR3 nucleotides are TGTGCCAGCAGTGCGACTAGCTACCATGAGCAGTTCTTC.

J is TRBJ2-3 and V is TRBV11-2; 10 bases agree with TRBD2. This CDR3 is 15 amino acids long. Germline V gives CDR1 SGHAT, CDR2 FQNNGV. The V segment lost 0 bases and the J segment 7 bases; nucleotides outside the gene matches: 4. The chain's CDR3 is CASSLDPAGGNTQYF. Written as DNA, the CDR3 is TGTGCCAGCAGCTTAGATCCAGCGGGGGGGAATACGCAGTATTTT.

This clone was recorded only once. The rearrangement joins TRBV5-4 to TRBJ2-7; 7 nucleotides align to TRBD2. CDR3 size: 14 residues. CDR1 and CDR2 from the germline V gene are SGHNT and YYREEE (reference sequence). Germline trimming cut 4 bases from V and 0 bases from J; bases unmatched to any gene: 4. Here the CDR3 reads CASSPGGGSYEQYV. The DNA of the CDR3 is TGTGCCAGCAGCCCCGGCGGGGGCTCCTACGAGCAGTACGTC.

This sequence joins TRBV28 and TRBJ2-5; 9 bases match TRBD1. With the DNA end fitting TRBJ2-7 better, the J assignment may be wrong. Germline V gene sequence: CDR1 MDHEN, CDR2 SYDVKM. There are 14 residues in the CDR3. CDR3 region: CASLPGQGTYEQYF. The CDR3 DNA reads TGTGCCAGCCTACCGGGACAGGGTACCTACGAGCAGTACTTC.

The CDR3 nucleotides are TGCAGCGTTTGTGGGGGGGTTAGGAACAATGAGCAGTTCTTC. It translates to CSVCGGVRNNEQFF. The chain is built from TRBV29-1 and TRBJ2-1; 7 positions match TRBD2. Germline CDR1 reads SQVTM; CDR2 reads ANQGSEA. V dropped 5 bases and J dropped 5; count of bases not matched to a gene: 9. CDR3 size: 14 residues.

The chain uses TRBV7-2 and TRBJ1-1; D is possibly TRBD1 (6 bases). The CDR3 has 14 residues. From germline, CDR1 is SGHTA and CDR2 FQGNSA. V lost 4 bases and J lost 5, with 14 bases in between. The CDR3: CASSSNTRGTEAFF. CDR3 nucleotide sequence: TGTGCCAGCAGCTCAAACACCAGGGGTACTGAAGCTTTCTTT.

The CDR3 coding sequence is TGTGCCAGCAGCCAACTTTCCTATATTTCTAGCACAGATACGCAGTATTTT. Protein sequence: CASSQLSYISSTDTQYF. The gene calls are TRBV7-9 and TRBJ2-3; D unclear. The germline V gene has CDR1 SEHNR and CDR2 FQNEAQ (reference sequence). Trimming took 5 bases from V and 0 from J, leaving 18 bases between them. This CDR3 region has 17 residues. Full variable domain (remainder filled in from reference TRBV7-9 and TRBJ2-3): DTGVSQNPRHKITKRGQNVTFRCDPISEHNRLYWYRQTLGQGPEFLTYFQNEAQLEKSRLLSDRFSAERPKGSFSTLEIQRTEQGDSAMYLCASSQLSYISSTDTQYFGPGTRLTVL.

The J gene is TRBJ2-5, the V gene TRBV2; tentatively, D is TRBD2 (5 bases). The V and J ends lost 7 bases and 2 bases respectively, with 11 bases between them. The germline V gene has CDR1 SNHLY and CDR2 FYNNEI. The CDR3 is 13 amino acids. Here the CDR3 reads CASTQEVQETQYF. The CDR3 nucleotides read TGTGCCAGCACCCAGGAGGTACAAGAGACCCAGTACTTC.

The CDR3 spells CASSGRGASWETQYF. The CDR3 DNA reads TGTGCCAGCAGCGGGCGGGGGGCCTCCTGGGAGACCCAGTACTTC. This rearrangement joins TRBV7-2 to TRBJ2-5; TRBD2 aligns across 8 bases. Trimming at V came to 5 bases and at J to 5 bases, leaving 10 bases not matched to a gene. CDR1 and CDR2 (germline): SGHTA, FQGNSA. This CDR3 spans 15 amino acids.

Of note for this clone: Other DNA sequences in this specimen translate into the identical CDR3. This rearrangement joins TRBV6-1 to TRBJ1-6, with 7 bases that match TRBD1. Germline V gene lookup returns CDR1 MNHNS and CDR2 SASEGT. The CDR3 length is 16 residues. V lost 4 bases to trimming and J lost 3 bases; unmatched junction nucleotides: 6. The CDR3 DNA follows: TGTGCCAGCAGTGGAGACCGGGACAGCTATAATTCACCCCTCCACTTT. As protein: CASSGDRDSYNSPLHF.

This chain joins TRBV18 and TRBJ2-5; 10 bases agree with TRBD2. Germline CDR1 reads KGHSH; CDR2 reads LQKENI. The CDR3 covers 17 residues. V was clipped by 0 bases and J by 4 bases; unmatched bases: 8. CDR3: CASSPPQRGGLGETQYF. CDR3 in DNA: TGTGCCAGCTCACCACCCCAGCGGGGGGGCCTGGGAGAGACCCAGTACTTC.

The V call is TRBV7-2, the J call TRBJ2-1; unclear D gene. The V and J ends lost 1 base and 0 bases respectively, with 13 bases between them. Germline loops: CDR1 SGHTA, CDR2 FQGNSA. CDR3 length: 17 residues. The CDR3 loop is CASSLGLPRSSYNEQFF. The CDR3 DNA is TGTGCCAGCAGCTTAGGATTACCAAGGAGCTCCTACAATGAGCAGTTCTTC. The entire variable domain, with the rest obtained from reference TRBV7-2 and TRBJ2-1, is as follows: GAGVSQSPSNKVTEKGKDVELRCDPISGHTALYWYRQSLGQGLEFLIYFQGNSAPDKSGLPSDRFSAERTGGSVSTLTIQRTQQEDSAVYLCASSLGLPRSSYNEQFFGPGTRLTVL.

This chain connects TRBV10-3 to TRBJ2-1; TRBD1 is a possible D gene (5 bases). The germline V and J ends were trimmed by 6 bases and 10 bases, with 10 bases remaining between them. The germline V gene has CDR1 ENHRY and CDR2 SYGVKD. The CDR3 runs to 11 residues. CDR3: CAIRQGNEQFF. The DNA for the CDR3 is TGTGCCATCAGGCAGGGCAACGAGCAGTTCTTC.

The CDR3 DNA follows: TGTGCCAGCAGGACAGGGGGCTTAGAGGAGACCCAGTACTTC. Translated: CASRTGGLEETQYF. The chain links TRBV7-9 to TRBJ2-5; 10 nucleotides match TRBD1. The CDR3 totals 14 residues. CDR1 is SEHNR and CDR2 is FQNEAQ in the germline V gene (reference sequence). The ends lost 6 bases at V and 5 bases at J; junction bases unmatched: 6.

The chain uses TRBV6-4 and TRBJ2-3; 11 bases are shared with TRBD2. CDR1 and CDR2 from the germline V gene are MRHNA and SNTAGT. CDR3 length: 16 amino acids. V trimming: 0 bases; J trimming: 10 bases; junction bases outside the gene matches: 9. The DNA for the CDR3 is TGTGCCAGCAGTGACTCCGGGACTAGCGGTGATGATCCGCAGTATTTT. Translated, it gives CASSDSGTSGDDPQYF.

This sequence joins TRBV30 and TRBJ2-2, with D maybe TRBD1 (6 bases). The CDR3 has 15 residues. From germline, CDR1 is GTSNPN and CDR2 SVGIG (reference sequence). Trimming shortened V by 2 bases and J by 5 bases, and 15 bases separated the two germline ends. CDR3 DNA: TGTGCCTGGAGTTCGACAGGAATTGAGACCGGGGAGCTGTTTTTT. Amino acid sequence: CAWSSTGIETGELFF.

This clone was counted a few times. The rearrangement links TRBV5-1 to TRBJ1-3; D is unresolved. V dropped 3 bases and J dropped 2 bases, with 6 bases sitting between them. CDR3 length equals 13 residues. Germline V gene data show CDR1 as SGHRS and CDR2 as YFSETQ. The CDR3 sequence is CASSSNPGNTIYF. In DNA, the CDR3 is TGCGCCAGCAGCTCAAATCCTGGAAACACCATATATTTT.